The text below deals with one T cell receptor beta chain. The antigen is unknown. The protocol was immunoSEQ multiplex PCR, while the TCRdb copy is restricted to in-frame clones and leaves out a portion. The sample has about 9,800 clones, approximately 83% seen once. The time point was: roughly 11-day in vitro stimulation with candidate neoantigen peptide 2. All patients were mismatch repair deficient, assessed by either PCR or immunohistochemistry. A roughly ten-day in vitro culture was run per each of roughly 7 reactive peptides. The V gene end was trimmed by 0 bases and the J gene end by 4 bases; junction bases not matched to a gene: 5. Germline CDR1 MGHRA, CDR2 YSYEKL. This CDR3 has 17 residues. These data belong to a study of PD-1 blockade in mismatch repair-deficient tumors. Looking at the study overall: Patients had 12 mismatch repair-deficient cancer types, all previously treated and progressing.

Whole-study results and caveats: Tumor-resident clones, often undetectable pretreatment in blood, expanded then contracted after pembrolizumab.

This clonotype was sampled from an adult with mismatch repair-deficient cancer. This chain uses TRBV4-1 with TRBJ2-2; 10 bases fit TRBD1. The sample in question was cells cultured in vitro, obtained from a patient treated with pembrolizumab. Here the CDR3 DNA reads TGCGCCAGCAGCCAAGAAGGGACAGGGGAATCCACCGGGGAGCTGTTTTTT. Its translation is CASSQEGTGESTGELFF.